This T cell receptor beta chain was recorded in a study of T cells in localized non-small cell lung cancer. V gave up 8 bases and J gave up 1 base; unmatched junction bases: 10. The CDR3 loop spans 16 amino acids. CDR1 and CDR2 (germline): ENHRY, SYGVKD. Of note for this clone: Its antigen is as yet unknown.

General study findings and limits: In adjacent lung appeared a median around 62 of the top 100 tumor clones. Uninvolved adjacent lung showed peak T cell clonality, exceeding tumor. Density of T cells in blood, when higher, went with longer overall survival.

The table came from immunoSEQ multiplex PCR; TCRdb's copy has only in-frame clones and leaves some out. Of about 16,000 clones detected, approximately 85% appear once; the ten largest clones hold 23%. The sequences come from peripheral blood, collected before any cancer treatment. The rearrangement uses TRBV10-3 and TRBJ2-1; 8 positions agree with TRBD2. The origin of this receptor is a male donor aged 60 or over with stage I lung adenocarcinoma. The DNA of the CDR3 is TGTGCCATCGGGACTAGGGCGGGCGTTTCCTACAATGAGCAGTTCTTC. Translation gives CAIGTRAGVSYNEQFF.